A selection of T cell receptor beta chains follows, all from one sample in a study of CD8 T cells in ankylosing spondylitis. From the 5' RACE reads, TCRdb called clonotypes with MiXCR, one entry per CDR3 protein. Of under 450,000 distinct CDR3 sequences in the sample, about 20% are singletons; the top ten hold around 13%. The sample comprised blood, either unsorted or a sorted T cell fraction (not recorded which). The receptors shown here come from a male donor with ankylosing spondylitis or in good health (not recorded which). Both conserved end residues are part of each CDR3. The D gene is left open where the match is weak. Rows give clone size only sometimes, using once, few, many, or a class for an expanded clone.

V gene,D gene,clone size,J gene,CDR3 DNA,CDR3 protein
TRBV4-1,.,few,TRBJ2-7,TGCGCCAGCAGCCAGGGACAACTGAGCTCCTACGAGCAGTACTTC,CASSQGQLSSYEQYF
TRBV28,TRBD2,few,TRBJ2-1,TGTGCCAGCAGTTTATGGGGGGGGGACTACAATGAGCAGTTCTTC,CASSLWGGDYNEQFF
TRBV29-1,.,many,TRBJ2-6,TGCAGCGTTCTCTTCTCTGGGGCCAACGTCCTGACTTTC,CSVLFSGANVLTF
TRBV5-6,.,.,TRBJ2-7,TGTGCCAGCAGCAAGGGACTTGGCGTCTACGAGCAGTACTTC,CASSKGLGVYEQYF
TRBV7-9,.,few,TRBJ2-7,TGTGCCAGCAGCTTAGATCCGGGTTCCTACGAGCAGTACTTC,CASSLDPGSYEQYF
TRBV28,TRBD2,few,TRBJ2-7,TGTGCCAGCAGTCCCCCCGGGGGGAATCCCTACGAGCAGTACTTC,CASSPPGGNPYEQYF
TRBV7-8,.,.,TRBJ1-5,TGTGCCAGCAGCTTAGGAGGGGACGGTTGGAATCAGCCCCAGCATTTT,CASSLGGDGWNQPQHF
TRBV13,TRBD2,.,TRBJ2-3,TGTGCCAGCAGCTTTGGTAGCGGGGGGGTTAATACGCAGTATTTT,CASSFGSGGVNTQYF
TRBV12-3/TRBV12-4,.,few,TRBJ2-2,TGTGCCAGCAAACCCCGAGGTGTGGAGAACACCGGGGAGCTGTTTTTT,CASKPRGVENTGELFF
TRBV27,.,.,TRBJ1-5,TGTGCCAGCAGCTCGGACAGCGATCAGCCCCAGCATTTT,CASSSDSDQPQHF
TRBV9,TRBD1,.,TRBJ2-7,TGTGCCAGCAGCGGTCGGGACAGTCTATCCTACGAGCAGTACTTC,CASSGRDSLSYEQYF
TRBV30,.,.,TRBJ2-7,TGTGCCTGGAGTGATCCCTACGAGCAGTACTTC,CAWSDPYEQYF
TRBV3-1,TRBD1,few,TRBJ2-7,TGTGCCAGCAGCCAAGATCAAGGACAGGGGGCTTACGAGCAGTACTTC,CASSQDQGQGAYEQYF
TRBV13,TRBD2,few,TRBJ2-1,TGTGCCAGCAGCTTTCCCAGCGGGGGGAGCTCCTACAATGAGCAGTTCTTC,CASSFPSGGSSYNEQFF
TRBV6-1,.,few,TRBJ2-1,TGTGCCAGCAGTGAACAACCGGGGGGCATCTACAATGAGCAGTTCTTC,CASSEQPGGIYNEQFF
TRBV20-1,.,many,TRBJ2-7,TGCAGTGCCCCTCGGGGGTACGAGCAGTACTTC,CSAPRGYEQYF
TRBV12-3/TRBV12-4,.,few,TRBJ2-7,TGTGCCAGCAGTTTGCCGGCCAGAGCAGGCGTAGAGCAGTACTTC,CASSLPARAGVEQYF
TRBV7-9,TRBD1,.,TRBJ2-3,TGTGCCAGCAGCCCGACAGGGGGCATTAATACGCAGTATTTT,CASSPTGGINTQYF
TRBV6-5,.,few,TRBJ2-1,TGTGCCAGCAGTTACTCGAGTGGCACCACCTCCTACAATGAGCAGTTCTTC,CASSYSSGTTSYNEQFF
TRBV5-4,.,few,TRBJ2-3,TGTGCCAGCAGCTTGACTGGAGCGAAGAACACGCAGTATTTT,CASSLTGAKNTQYF
TRBV12-5,.,.,TRBJ2-5,TGTGCTAGTGGTTTGGGGATACGCCCGGAGGGGGAGACCCAGTACTTC,CASGLGIRPEGETQYF
TRBV5-6,.,.,TRBJ1-1,TGTGCCAGCAGCATTGGGACCTACACTGAAGCTTTCTTT,CASSIGTYTEAFF
TRBV4-1,.,.,TRBJ1-5,TGCGCCAGCAGCCAAGATCTATCGAGCAATCAGCCCCAGCATTTT,CASSQDLSSNQPQHF
TRBV20-1,.,once,TRBJ2-7,TGCAGTGCTAGAGATCTGGGTGGGGCCAGGATATACGAGCAGTACTTC,CSARDLGGARIYEQYF
TRBV7-9,TRBD1,.,TRBJ2-7,TGTGCCAGCAGCTTAGAGACTCCGGGACAGGGAGGCTCCTACGAGCAGTACTTC,CASSLETPGQGGSYEQYF
TRBV10-3,.,few,TRBJ2-2,TGTGCCATCAAATTGGACGGAAACACCGGGGAGCTGTTTTTT,CAIKLDGNTGELFF
TRBV9,.,.,TRBJ2-3,TGTGCCAGCAGCGTAGTAGGGGGGAGCCCTAGCACAGATACGCAGTATTTT,CASSVVGGSPSTDTQYF
TRBV19,.,.,TRBJ1-5,TGTGCCAGTAGTCGGGACGGAGTATTCAATCAGCCCCAGCATTTT,CASSRDGVFNQPQHF
TRBV4-1,TRBD2,.,TRBJ2-5,TGCGCCAGCAGCTATCGACTAGCGGGTAAAGAGACCCAGTACTTC,CASSYRLAGKETQYF
TRBV2,.,once,TRBJ2-1,TGTGCCAGTAATTCTTTAGGGTTAAACAATGAGCAGTTCTTC,CASNSLGLNNEQFF
TRBV15,.,.,TRBJ2-7,TGTGCCACCAGCAGAGATAATAGCGACGAGCAGTACTTC,CATSRDNSDEQYF
TRBV6-5,.,few,TRBJ2-1,TGTGCCAGCAGTTACGGGGTTTTTAACTCCTACAATGAGCAGTTCTTC,CASSYGVFNSYNEQFF
TRBV3-1,.,few,TRBJ2-3,TGTGCCAGCAGCACGTACACGGGGGCAGATACGCAGTATTTT,CASSTYTGADTQYF
TRBV7-9,.,once,TRBJ1-6,TGTGCCAGCAGCTATCTTGGAGATTCACCCCTCCACTTT,CASSYLGDSPLHF
TRBV7-9,TRBD1,.,TRBJ2-5,TGTGCCAGCAGCGGATGGGACAGGCAAGAGACCCAGTACTTC,CASSGWDRQETQYF
TRBV12-3/TRBV12-4,.,few,TRBJ2-5,TGTGCCAGCAGCCCACATGCTGGGGCCCAAGAGACCCAGTACTTC,CASSPHAGAQETQYF
TRBV12-3/TRBV12-4,.,many,TRBJ1-3,TGTGCTTGGGCGGTCGGAAACACCATATATTTT,CAWAVGNTIYF